What follows describes a single TCR beta chain. This sample was included in a study of radiation and T cells in renal cell carcinoma. V lost 3 bases and J 4 bases, leaving 16 bases between the germline ends. Germline loops: CDR1 MDHEN, CDR2 SYDVKM. The CDR3 sequence is 17 residues long. Generated by immunoSEQ multiplex PCR, the TCRdb table keeps only in-frame clones and is missing some. The table lists about 77,000 clones, 75% to 90% of them singletons. The sample's time point: blood 4 weeks post-SBRT, at nephrectomy. Treatment specified: 15 Gy SBRT to primary tumor, nephrectomy 4 weeks later. Sequenced here: blood, sampled from a patient whose treatment included radiotherapy and nephrectomy. This receptor was identified in a woman aged 60-70 years with renal cell carcinoma. The chain is built from TRBV28 and TRBJ1-6; weak D call: TRBD1 (5 bases). CDR3 in DNA: TGTGCCAGCAGTTTCCGGCAGGGTTTACTATATAATTCACCCCTCCACTTT. It is translated as CASSFRQGLLYNSPLHF.